These 16 T cell receptor beta chains were sequenced from one sample in a study of tumor and adjacent non-tumor tissue in lung cancer. This sample's RNA came from whole unsorted tissue. The library came from three nested PCR rounds adapted from ARM-PCR protocols. TCRdb passed the multiplex PCR reads through MiXCR, listing each CDR3 protein once. The table includes 75,000 to 95,000 distinct CDR3 sequences, 72% detected once. Sequenced sample: lung tumor tissue. These TCRs come from a woman aged 40-49 years with non-small cell lung cancer.

The sample holds a few counts of this clonotype. The chain links TRBV18 to TRBJ2-1; D ambiguous. CDR3 length equals 12 residues. Trimming left V 4 bases short and J 7 bases short, with 8 bases between. From germline, CDR1 is KGHSH and CDR2 LQKENI. CDR3 loop: CASSQNPNEQFF. The CDR3 bases are TGTGCCAGCTCACAGAACCCAAATGAGCAGTTCTTC.

A note on this clonotype: This clone may be a read error of a much larger clone one base away. The chain joins TRBV4-1 to TRBJ2-7; D perhaps matches TRBD2 (6 bases). The CDR3 consists of 14 residues. Germline values: CDR1 MGHRA, CDR2 YSYEKL. The CDR3 region is CASNQWDSAYEQYF. The CDR3, as DNA: TGCGCCAGCAACCAATGGGACTCCGCCTACGAGCAGTACTTC.

For this clonotype: This could be a read error, since a much larger clone is one nucleotide away. As DNA, the CDR3 is TGCAGTGCTAGAGATCGGCTTTTTTCGGAAAACACTGAAGCTTTCTTT. Translation gives CSARDRLFSENTEAFF. The chain combines TRBV20-1 with TRBJ1-1, with unresolved D. Germline CDR1 is DFQATT and CDR2 is SNEGSKA (reference sequence). V dropped 0 bases and J dropped 2 bases, with 16 bases sitting between them. This CDR3 spans 16 amino acids.

As concerns this clonotype: One end of the junction varies from germline; a read error may be responsible. This chain uses TRBV20-1 with TRBJ2-7; a possible D gene is TRBD2 (5 bases). Per the germline V gene, CDR1 is DFQATT and CDR2 is SNEGSKA (reference sequence). This CDR3 comprises 16 residues. In DNA, the CDR3 is TGCAGTGCTACGGACTTAGATTTCGACGGGTCCTACGAGCAGTATTTC. It yields the protein CSATDLDFDGSYEQYF.

A word on this clonotype: In this CDR3 the conserved last residue, phenylalanine or tryptophan, is missing, so a read error is likely. The CDR3: CASTYQGSSSREQYL. The CDR3 DNA sequence: TGTGCCAGCACTTACCAGGGGAGCTCATCCCGGGAGCAGTACTTA. The gene calls are TRBV6-5 and TRBJ2-7; TRBD1 is a possible D gene (6 bases). The germline V gene encodes CDR1 MNHEY and CDR2 SVGAGI. The length of the CDR3 is 15 residues.

J is TRBJ2-7 and V is TRBV4-2; TRBD2 matches at 14 bases. Trimming removed 3 bases from V and 3 bases from J; junction bases left unmatched: 4. Per germline, CDR1 LGHNA and CDR2 YNFKEQ. The CDR3 is 16 amino acids. The DNA for the CDR3 is TGTGCCAGCAGCCACACGACTAGCGGGAGGGTCTACGAGCAGTACTTC. Residues: CASSHTTSGRVYEQYF.

A word on this clonotype: A much bigger clone sits one base away, suggesting this may be a read error. The J gene is TRBJ2-4, the V gene TRBV20-1; 7 bases are shared with TRBD2. Germline trimming cut 8 bases from V and 0 bases from J; bases unmatched to any gene: 10. This CDR3 is 15 amino acids long. Germline CDR1 and CDR2: DFQATT and SNEGSKA (reference sequence). In DNA, the CDR3 is TGCAGTTCCACAAAGCGGGGCTCAGCCAAAAACATTCAGTACTTC. This gives the protein CSSTKRGSAKNIQYF.

This clonotype is classed as medium-sized. The chain is built from TRBV10-3 and TRBJ1-5; D unclear. Trimming removed 10 bases at V and 2 bases at J, with 18 bases between. The length of the CDR3 is 15 residues. Germline V gene sequence: CDR1 ENHRY, CDR2 SYGVKD. The CDR3 DNA is TGTGCCACCGCGAGAGGTGCGGACGGCAATCAGCCCCAGCATTTT. Protein product: CATARGADGNQPQHF.

About this clonotype itself: The junction and the germline gene differ at one end; a read error may be behind it. The chain employs TRBV11-2 and TRBJ2-7, with 7 bases aligning to TRBD1. CDR1 is SGHAT and CDR2 is FQNNGV in the germline V gene. This CDR3 contains 14 residues. As DNA, the CDR3 is TGTGCTAGCAGCTTTCAAGACAGGGTCTACGAGCAGCATTTC. Translating it yields CASSFQDRVYEQHF.

Concerning this clonotype itself: An end of the junction does not agree with germline; a read error may underlie this. The chain combines TRBV4-2 with TRBJ2-1; 11 bases match TRBD2. CDR1 and CDR2 from the germline V gene are LGHNA and YNFKEQ. The CDR3 consists of 21 residues. This CDR3 is CVSSQDQGTSGFGGSYNEQFF. For the CDR3, the DNA is TGTGTCAGCAGCCAAGATCAGGGGACTAGCGGATTTGGGGGTTCCTACAATGAGCAGTTCTTC.

There are many counts of this clonotype. The V call is TRBV5-5, the J call TRBJ2-2, with 8 bases identical to TRBD2. Germline lookup yields CDR1 SGHKS and CDR2 YYEKEE (reference sequence). This CDR3 is 17 amino acids long. Unmatched junction bases numbered 15, after V lost 3 bases and J lost 8 bases. The CDR3 nucleotides are TGTGCCAGCAGCTCTACCGCCGGGACTAGGGGGATTGGGGAGCTGTTTTTT. As protein: CASSSTAGTRGIGELFF.

For this clonotype: An end of the junction differs from the germline gene, which may be a read error. This sequence joins TRBV6-1 and TRBJ1-6; no firm D call. The CDR3 spans 14 residues. Germline lookup yields CDR1 MNHNS and CDR2 SASEGT. CDR3 in DNA: TGTGCTAGCAGTGAAGGACGGTATAATTCACCCCTCCACTTT. Protein: CASSEGRYNSPLHF.

This clonotype was recorded at least ten times. The rearrangement links TRBV7-9 to TRBJ1-4; TRBD1 agrees at 7 bases. Germline loops: CDR1 SEHNR, CDR2 FQNEAQ (reference sequence). The CDR3 runs 15 residues. The J segment lost 3 bases and the V segment lost 5 bases, leaving 6 bases of the junction unmatched. The CDR3 nucleotides are TGTGCCAGCAGCCCCAGGGACAGACCTAATGAAAAACTGTTTTTT. The encoded protein is CASSPRDRPNEKLFF. The whole variable domain, remainder taken from reference TRBV7-9 and TRBJ1-4, is DTGVSQNPRHKITKRGQNVTFRCDPISEHNRLYWYRQTLGQGPEFLTYFQNEAQLEKSRLLSDRFSAERPKGSFSTLEIQRTEQGDSAMYLCASSPRDRPNEKLFFGSGTQLSVL.

The CDR3: CASGSLASGYTDTQYF. The CDR3 nucleotides are TGTGCTAGCGGCTCCCTTGCTAGCGGGTACACAGATACGCAGTATTTT. The V and J genes are TRBV4-2 and TRBJ2-3; TRBD2 matches at 8 bases. The germline CDR1 and CDR2 sequences are LGHNA and YNFKEQ. The CDR3 length is 16 residues.

About this clonotype itself: The junction and the germline gene differ at one end; a read error may be behind it. In DNA, the CDR3 is TGTGACAGCAGCTTAGTCTCAAGCTCCTGCGAGCAGTACTTC. Translating it yields CDSSLVSSSCEQYF. The chain combines TRBV11-2 with TRBJ2-7, with D unclear. CDR3 length: 14 amino acids. Per germline, CDR1 SGHAT and CDR2 FQNNGV.

Turning to this clonotype: At one end, the junction sequence differs from germline, possibly due to a read error. The chain carries TRBV6-5 and TRBJ2-3; D possibly corresponds to TRBD2 (6 bases). CDR3 size: 15 residues. Germline V gene data show CDR1 as MNHEY and CDR2 as SVGAGI. CDR3 amino acids: CASNYSQTSIDTQYF. The DNA of the CDR3 is TGTGCCAGCAATTACTCCCAAACTAGCATAGATACGCAGTATTTT.